This passage covers 27 T cell receptor beta chains from one sample sequenced in a study of PD-1 blockade in classical Hodgkin lymphoma. In every patient, relapse followed autologous stem cell transplantation, while exposure to brentuximab vedotin differed. Method: immunoSEQ multiplex PCR; TCRdb's copy keeps in-frame clones and lacks some. Of about 25,000 clones in the sample, roughly three quarters were seen once. Sequenced here: peripheral blood mononuclear cells (PBMCs), sampled at baseline. These receptors were collected from a human donor with classical Hodgkin lymphoma.

Of note for this clone: At one end the junction does not follow the germline gene, possibly because of a read error. This chain joins TRBV7-7 and TRBJ2-2, with D possibly being TRBD1 (6 bases). Germline CDR1 and CDR2: SSHAT and FNYEAQ (reference sequence). The CDR3 spans 17 residues. The CDR3 is CASSSPLDSLNTGELFF. The DNA for the CDR3 is TGTGCTAGCAGCTCCCCCCTGGACAGCCTGAACACCGGGGAGCTGTTTTTT.

This clone was seen a handful of times. This chain connects TRBV7-2 to TRBJ2-3, with TRBD2 matching over 8 bases. Germline-derived CDR1 and CDR2 are SGHTA and FQGNSA. The J segment lost 7 bases and the V segment lost 2 bases, leaving 5 bases of the junction unmatched. The CDR3 is 14 amino acids. The CDR3 loop is CASSLTGGAHTQYF. The CDR3 nucleotides read TGTGCCAGCAGCTTAACCGGGGGGGCACATACGCAGTATTTT.

The V call is TRBV11-1, the J call TRBJ2-5; D is uncertain. Trimming stripped 5 bases from V and 1 base from J, with 14 bases between. This CDR3 comprises 15 residues. Germline CDR1 and CDR2: SGHAT and FQDESV (reference sequence). The CDR3: CASSHQASLQETQYF. The CDR3, as DNA: TGTGCCAGCAGCCATCAGGCCTCACTCCAAGAGACCCAGTACTTC.

The chain links TRBV5-1 to TRBJ1-1; D gene unclear. Looked up from germline, CDR1 is SGHRS and CDR2 is YFSETQ. The germline V and J ends were trimmed by 0 bases and 0 bases, with 6 bases remaining between them. The CDR3 runs 14 residues. CDR3 protein: CASSLASLNTEAFF. DNA of the CDR3: TGCGCCAGCAGCTTGGCCTCTTTGAACACTGAAGCTTTCTTT.

The gene calls are TRBV19 and TRBJ1-3; D is ambiguous. The CDR3 totals 16 residues. Germline lookup yields CDR1 LNHDA and CDR2 SQIVND (reference sequence). The CDR3 is CACRPPWTDSGNTIYF. CDR3 nucleotide sequence: TGTGCGTGCCGTCCTCCGTGGACTGACTCTGGAAACACCATATATTTT. The complete variable domain, with remaining parts taken from reference TRBV19 and TRBJ1-3, reads DGGITQSPKYLFRKEGQNVTLSCEQNLNHDAMYWYRQDPGQGLRLIYYSQIVNDFQKGDIAEGYSVSREKKESFPLTVTSAQKNPTAFYLCACRPPWTDSGNTIYFGEGSWLTVV.

V usage is TRBV27 and J usage is TRBJ1-5; TRBD1 matches at 9 bases. Trimming removed 6 bases from V and 11 bases from J; junction bases left unmatched: 11. Per germline, CDR1 MNHEY and CDR2 SMNVEV (reference sequence). This CDR3 is 14 amino acids long. The CDR3 DNA is TGTGCCAGCAGCCCCGACAGGGGGACCTTGGCCCAGCATTTT. It specifies CASSPDRGTLAQHF.

V is TRBV5-1 and J is TRBJ2-5, with TRBD2 matching over 8 bases. The CDR3 spans 13 residues. V lost 3 bases to trimming and J lost 5 bases; unmatched junction nucleotides: 3. CDR1 is SGHRS and CDR2 is YFSETQ in the germline V gene. CDR3 in DNA: TGCGCCAGCAGCTCTATAGCGGGGGAGACCCAGTACTTC. Its translation: CASSSIAGETQYF.

This clone was seen a handful of times. The V gene is TRBV7-9, the J gene TRBJ2-7; 8 positions match TRBD2. Trimming removed 5 bases from V and 5 bases from J; junction bases left unmatched: 11. CDR1 is SEHNR and CDR2 is FQNEAQ in the germline V gene (reference sequence). This CDR3 has 15 amino acids. Written as DNA, the CDR3 is TGTGCCAGCAGCCCCCGGGGGAGCGGGGGAAACGAGCAGTACTTC. Protein product: CASSPRGSGGNEQYF.

The genes are TRBV7-6 and TRBJ2-7; TRBD2 matches 10 bases. V lost 3 bases and J lost 6; bases outside the gene matches: 8. The CDR3 totals 15 residues. Germline CDR1 SGHVS, CDR2 FNYEAQ. CDR3 DNA: TGTGCCAGCAGCTTCCCATCTAGCGGGGGCTCCGAGCAGTACTTC. Protein: CASSFPSSGGSEQYF.

This chain links TRBV19 with TRBJ2-3; D gene uncertain. V lost 11 bases to trimming and J lost 6 bases, with 39 bases between them. From germline, CDR1 is LNHDA and CDR2 SQIVND (reference sequence). This CDR3 region has 20 residues. In DNA, the CDR3 is TGTGCCCCCCCCTTCCGTGAAGGGAAATCTTTACTGGGCGCAAATGATACGCAGTATTTT. Translation: CAPPFREGKSLLGANDTQYF. The variable domain in full, with the rest retrieved from reference TRBV19 and TRBJ2-3, is DGGITQSPKYLFRKEGQNVTLSCEQNLNHDAMYWYRQDPGQGLRLIYYSQIVNDFQKGDIAEGYSVSREKKESFPLTVTSAQKNPTAFYLCAPPFREGKSLLGANDTQYFGPGTRLTVL.

The V gene is TRBV6-4, the J gene TRBJ2-3; D might be TRBD2 (6 bases). This CDR3 comprises 14 residues. Trimming took 6 bases from V and 4 from J, leaving 14 bases between them. Per germline, CDR1 MRHNA and CDR2 SNTAGT. DNA of the CDR3: TGTGCCAGCAGCAGAGGTTGGGGGGCAGATACGCAGTATTTT. This codes for CASSRGWGADTQYF.

This clone has a single count. V and J are TRBV7-2 and TRBJ2-3; D uncertain. Germline CDR1 and CDR2: SGHTA and FQGNSA. The V end lost 3 bases, the J end lost 0 bases, and 10 bases lay between the germline ends. The CDR3 is 15 amino acids. The CDR3 protein is CASSFSGSSTDTQYF. CDR3 sequence (DNA): TGTGCCAGCAGCTTTTCGGGCTCTAGCACAGATACGCAGTATTTT. The complete variable domain, with remaining parts taken from reference TRBV7-2 and TRBJ2-3, reads GAGVSQSPSNKVTEKGKDVELRCDPISGHTALYWYRQSLGQGLEFLIYFQGNSAPDKSGLPSDRFSAERTGGSVSTLTIQRTQQEDSAVYLCASSFSGSSTDTQYFGPGTRLTVL.

This chain links TRBV9 with TRBJ1-1, with 9 nucleotides matching TRBD1. J was trimmed by 5 bases and V by 3 bases; bases with no gene match: 2. Looked up from germline, CDR1 is SGDLS and CDR2 is YYNGEE. This CDR3 comprises 13 residues. Here the CDR3 reads CASSAGTGTEAFF. DNA for the CDR3: TGTGCCAGCAGCGCCGGGACAGGGACTGAAGCTTTCTTT.

The V and J genes are TRBV28 and TRBJ2-1, with 7 positions matching TRBD2. Trimming took 6 bases from V and 0 from J; bases not matched to a gene: 14. Germline CDR1 MDHEN, CDR2 SYDVKM. The CDR3 is 18 residues long. The CDR3 bases are TGTGCCAGCAGGCATTCCGCCGGCAGGGAGGGCTCCTACAATGAGCAGTTCTTC. Protein: CASRHSAGREGSYNEQFF.

V is TRBV7-8 and J is TRBJ2-1, with 13 bases matching TRBD2. CDR3 size: 17 residues. Trimming removed 5 bases from V and 7 bases from J; junction bases left unmatched: 11. CDR1 and CDR2 from the germline V gene are SGHVS and FQNEAQ. The CDR3 bases are TGTGCCAGCAGCCTAGGGACTAGCGGGGAGAAGAATAATGAGCAGTTCTTC. It codes for CASSLGTSGEKNNEQFF.

DNA of the CDR3: TGTGCCAGCAGCTCTGACACCTACGAGCAGTACTTC. Translation: CASSSDTYEQYF. The genes are TRBV7-9 and TRBJ2-7; D not certain. The CDR3 is 12 amino acids. Germline V gene sequence: CDR1 SEHNR, CDR2 FQNEAQ (reference sequence). V lost 4 bases to trimming and J lost 2 bases, with 6 bases between them.

To note about this clone: Distinct nucleotide sequences in the sample also encode this CDR3. The chain couples TRBV5-6 to TRBJ2-5; D perhaps matches TRBD2 (7 bases). Germline V lookup: CDR1 SGHDT, CDR2 YYEEEE. Trimming removed 2 bases from V and 0 bases from J, with 14 bases in between. The CDR3 extends over 16 amino acids. The CDR3 is CASSFRGEGYQETQYF. Here the CDR3 DNA reads TGTGCCAGCAGCTTTAGGGGGGAGGGGTACCAAGAGACCCAGTACTTC.

This clone was detected once. The chain carries TRBV27 and TRBJ1-1; no definite D call. Germline assignment: CDR1 MNHEY and CDR2 SMNVEV (reference sequence). V was shortened by 4 bases and J by 1 base, with 10 bases between the two germline ends. CDR3 length: 14 residues. CDR3 bases: TGTGCCAGCAGTTCAGTTCAGAGGAACACTGAAGCTTTCTTT. Protein: CASSSVQRNTEAFF.

This chain joins TRBV2 and TRBJ1-2; no clear D gene. The germline V gene encodes CDR1 SNHLY and CDR2 FYNNEI. This CDR3 has 14 amino acids. The V and J ends lost 1 base and 0 bases respectively, with 6 bases between them. The CDR3 loop is CASSEELTNYGYTF. The CDR3 nucleotides read TGTGCCAGCAGTGAAGAACTGACTAACTATGGCTACACCTTC. The entire variable domain, with the rest obtained from reference TRBV2 and TRBJ1-2, is as follows: EPEVTQTPSHQVTQMGQEVILRCVPISNHLYFYWYRQILGQKVEFLVSFYNNEISEKSEIFDDQFSVERPDGSNFTLKIRSTKLEDSAMYFCASSEELTNYGYTFGSGTRLTVV.

The chain links TRBV9 to TRBJ2-3; no reliable D call. Germline V gene data show CDR1 as SGDLS and CDR2 as YYNGEE. Trimming shortened V by 0 bases and J by 0 bases, and 8 bases separated the two germline ends. The CDR3 extends over 15 amino acids. The CDR3 spells CASSVDLVSTDTQYF. The CDR3 nucleotides are TGTGCCAGCAGCGTAGATCTAGTGAGCACAGATACGCAGTATTTT.

V and J are TRBV4-1 and TRBJ2-1; 8 bases match TRBD2. CDR1 and CDR2 (germline): MGHRA, YSYEKL. The CDR3 is made up of 20 amino acids. J lost 7 bases, V lost 0 bases, and 20 bases had no gene match. The CDR3 DNA is TGCGCCAGCAGCCAAGACGCGCCTAGCGGGCGACCCATTGGGCAGAATGAGCAGTTCTTC. As protein: CASSQDAPSGRPIGQNEQFF.

This clone was seen a few times. CDR3 region: CASSQSPGTGTGEWSYGYTF. DNA for the CDR3: TGCGCCAGCAGTCAATCACCAGGAACCGGGACAGGGGAGTGGAGCTATGGCTACACCTTC. The chain joins TRBV23-1 to TRBJ1-2; 10 positions match TRBD1. TRBV23-1 is noted as an ORF with a role that remains uncertain. Germline trimming cut 0 bases from V and 4 bases from J; bases unmatched to any gene: 17. The CDR3 has 20 residues.

The rearrangement uses TRBV10-3 and TRBJ1-1; possibly TRBD1 for D (5 bases). This CDR3 is built from 13 residues. Germline loops: CDR1 ENHRY, CDR2 SYGVKD. V lost 7 bases to trimming and J lost 1 base, with 10 bases between them. The CDR3 DNA reads TGTGCCATCACCAGACAGCAGAACACTGAAGCTTTCTTT. It specifies CAITRQQNTEAFF.

The chain carries TRBV5-6 and TRBJ1-2; 7 bases align to TRBD1. CDR1 is SGHDT and CDR2 is YYEEEE in the germline V gene. The CDR3 runs 17 residues. With V trimmed by 4 bases and J by 8 bases, 20 bases remained unmatched. The CDR3 protein is CASSAPGQTIIAGGYTF. CDR3 sequence (DNA): TGTGCCAGCAGCGCACCGGGACAGACTATTATCGCCGGCGGCTACACCTTC.

This clone was picked up one time. The chain employs TRBV13 and TRBJ2-1; D might be TRBD2 (6 bases). The CDR3 has 15 residues. The germline CDR1 and CDR2 sequences are PRHDT and FYEKMQ (reference sequence). The V end was cut by 2 bases, the J end by 4 bases, with 12 bases between. CDR3 residues: CASSLLGGAYNEQFF. The CDR3 nucleotides are TGTGCCAGCAGCTTACTGGGGGGAGCGTACAATGAGCAGTTCTTC.

The table lists this clone with a count of one. This chain connects TRBV13 to TRBJ1-2, with a possible D match to TRBD1 (5 bases). V lost 6 bases and J lost 10, with 18 bases in between. The germline gives CDR1 PRHDT, CDR2 FYEKMQ (reference sequence). The length of the CDR3 is 13 residues. The CDR3 coding sequence is TGTGCCAGCAGGGCTACGATCGAGGGGATCTACACCTTC. It translates to CASRATIEGIYTF.

This chain uses TRBV10-3 with TRBJ2-7; tentatively, D is TRBD2 (5 bases). CDR1 is ENHRY, CDR2 SYGVKD, per germline. This CDR3 has 14 residues. The V end was cut by 4 bases, the J end by 2 bases, with 12 bases between. The CDR3 reads CAISGGSATYEQYF. CDR3 DNA: TGTGCCATCAGTGGCGGTAGCGCAACCTACGAGCAGTACTTC.